The TCR beta chain under discussion was sequenced for a study of beta chain features in type 1 diabetes. As for the study in general: Similarity in age, gender and cell yields was seen between patients and healthy donors.

Concerning this clone itself: Distinct nucleotide sequences in the sample also encode this CDR3.

Trimming at V came to 6 bases and at J to 5 bases, leaving 6 bases not matched to a gene. This CDR3 has 13 amino acids. Germline V gene sequence: CDR1 MDHEN, CDR2 SYDVKM. The whole isolated RNA underwent reverse transcription, so sequencing captured expressed TCRB transcripts. Assay: immunoSEQ multiplex PCR; the TCRdb copy retains only in-frame clones and omits some. The repertoire holds hundreds of thousands of clones, roughly a sixth seen once, with more than 0.08% in the top ten. Material for sequencing was naive CD4+ T cells from blood. This sequence was found in a man aged 18 to 30 in good health. The chain joins TRBV28 to TRBJ2-5, with TRBD1 matching 7 bases. The CDR3 is CASSPGGRETQYF. The CDR3 DNA reads as TGTGCCAGCAGCCCAGGGGGTCGGGAGACCCAGTACTTC.